The 22 T cell receptor beta chains below were found in one sample sequenced in a study of blood T cell repertoires in COVID-19. Produced via immunoSEQ multiplex PCR; TCRdb's table is partial and in-frame only. Of about 260,000 clones in the sample, 85% to 90% are singletons; the top ten hold 3.7%. The sample taken for sequencing was peripheral blood. The receptors shown here come from a woman between 40 and 50 years old with acute or convalescent COVID-19.

The chain couples TRBV12-5 to TRBJ1-5; tentatively, D is TRBD1 (6 bases). Germline-derived CDR1 and CDR2 are LGHNT and FRNRAP. The CDR3 consists of 18 residues. Trimming pared 0 bases from V and 2 bases from J, leaving 17 bases between. The CDR3 DNA follows: TGTGCTAGTGGTTTGGTACTCGGCAGGGGTCCCGGCAATCAGCCCCAGCATTTT. Amino acids: CASGLVLGRGPGNQPQHF.

The chain links TRBV2 to TRBJ1-1, with 7 positions matching TRBD1. Losses at the gene ends were 2 bases for V and 7 bases for J; bases not matched to a gene: 4. CDR3 length equals 13 residues. CDR1 is SNHLY and CDR2 is FYNNEI in the germline V gene. The CDR3 region has the DNA TGTGCCAGCAGTGAAAGGTGGGACAGTGAAGCTTTCTTT. Its translation: CASSERWDSEAFF.

This chain uses TRBV5-1 with TRBJ2-3; 9 positions match TRBD1. In germline, CDR1 is SGHRS, CDR2 YFSETQ. CDR3 length equals 16 residues. J lost 1 base, V lost 4 bases, and 7 bases had no gene match. This CDR3 is CASSLQRQGGTDTQYF. The CDR3 bases are TGCGCCAGCAGCCTTCAGAGACAGGGGGGCACAGATACGCAGTATTTT.

The V gene is TRBV7-9, the J gene TRBJ2-3; 7 bases line up with TRBD1. The CDR3 loop spans 14 amino acids. V gave up 7 bases and J gave up 4 bases; unmatched junction bases: 8. In germline, CDR1 is SEHNR, CDR2 FQNEAQ (reference sequence). CDR3: CASTLVGGADTQYF. CDR3 bases: TGTGCCAGCACCCTGGTAGGGGGCGCAGATACGCAGTATTTT.

V gene TRBV19 combines with J gene TRBJ1-2, with D possibly matching TRBD1 (6 bases). CDR3 length: 14 residues. V gave up 3 bases and J gave up 8 bases, with 16 bases separating them. Germline CDR1 LNHDA, CDR2 SQIVND (reference sequence). CDR3 loop: CASSIGGQWYGYTF. As DNA, the CDR3 is TGTGCCAGTAGTATCGGGGGGCAGTGGTACGGCTACACCTTC.

The chain employs TRBV6-5 and TRBJ1-6; no firm D call. CDR1 and CDR2 (germline): MNHEY, SVGAGI. V lost 7 bases to trimming and J lost 6 bases, with 10 bases between them. This CDR3 spans 13 amino acids. The CDR3 nucleotides are TGTGCCAGCACGGTACAGACTAATTCACCCCTCCACTTT. Translation: CASTVQTNSPLHF.

The chain links TRBV6-2 or TRBV6-3 to TRBJ1-2, with TRBD1 matching 7 bases. V was clipped by 5 bases and J by 4 bases; unmatched bases: 7. Germline CDR1 reads MNHEY; CDR2 reads SVGEGT. The CDR3 runs to 14 residues. CDR3 bases: TGTGCCAGCAGTCAAGGGGGCAACCGCTATGGCTACACCTTC. This codes for CASSQGGNRYGYTF.

This chain uses TRBV29-1 with TRBJ2-2, with 8 bases lining up with TRBD1. The junction had 4 bases not matched to a gene; V was cut back by 6 bases and J by 1 base. From germline, CDR1 is SQVTM and CDR2 ANQGSEA. This CDR3 contains 14 residues. The CDR3 sequence is CSVPGQVNTGELFF. DNA for the CDR3: TGCAGCGTCCCGGGACAGGTGAACACCGGGGAGCTGTTTTTT.

This chain links TRBV14 with TRBJ2-7; TRBD2 matches 7 bases. Germline V gene data show CDR1 as SGHDN and CDR2 as FVKESK. V dropped 0 bases and J dropped 4; count of bases not matched to a gene: 0. CDR3 length: 13 amino acids. The CDR3 nucleotides are TGTGCCAGCAGCCAAGAGGGAGGGTACGAGCAGTACGTC. This sequence encodes CASSQEGGYEQYV.

V and J are TRBV5-6 and TRBJ1-6; 7 bases match TRBD1. With V trimmed by 6 bases and J by 5 bases, 8 bases remained unmatched. Per germline, CDR1 SGHDT and CDR2 YYEEEE. There are 15 residues in the CDR3. The CDR3 loop reads CASTSRDRDNSPLHF. CDR3 nucleotides: TGTGCCAGCACTTCGAGGGACAGAGATAATTCACCCCTCCACTTT.

The chain is built from TRBV13 and TRBJ1-2; D perhaps matches TRBD1 (6 bases). The CDR3 sequence is 14 residues long. Between the trimmed V and J ends, which lost 5 bases and 3 bases, there was a span of 13 bases. Germline CDR1 is PRHDT and CDR2 is FYEKMQ (reference sequence). CDR3: CASSTRGQDYGYTF. CDR3 sequence (DNA): TGTGCCAGCAGCACCCGGGGACAAGACTATGGCTACACCTTC.

V gene TRBV5-1 combines with J gene TRBJ1-2; possibly TRBD1 for D (6 bases). CDR3 size: 14 residues. The germline V and J ends were trimmed by 4 bases and 4 bases, with 14 bases remaining between them. CDR1 is SGHRS, CDR2 YFSETQ, per germline. The CDR3 sequence: CASSGSGERYGYTF. In DNA, the CDR3 is TGCGCCAGCAGCGGTTCAGGGGAGCGCTATGGCTACACCTTC.

V and J are TRBV7-9 and TRBJ1-2, with D possibly TRBD1 on 6 matching bases. Trimming stripped 4 bases from V and 2 bases from J, with 17 bases between. The CDR3 extends over 16 amino acids. Germline-derived CDR1 and CDR2 are SEHNR and FQNEAQ (reference sequence). Here the CDR3 reads CASSSGMGTPNYGYTF. CDR3 DNA sequence: TGTGCCAGCAGCTCGGGGATGGGGACACCGAACTATGGCTACACCTTC. Filled out from reference TRBV7-9 and TRBJ1-2, the complete variable domain reads DTGVSQNPRHKITKRGQNVTFRCDPISEHNRLYWYRQTLGQGPEFLTYFQNEAQLEKSRLLSDRFSAERPKGSFSTLEIQRTEQGDSAMYLCASSSGMGTPNYGYTFGSGTRLTVV.

The V call is TRBV5-6, the J call TRBJ1-5; D remains ambiguous. The germline CDR1 and CDR2 sequences are SGHDT and YYEEEE. This CDR3 region has 15 residues. V gave up 0 bases and J gave up 4 bases, with 11 bases separating them. The CDR3 region has the DNA TGTGCCAGCAGCTTGGGGGTAGGGAGTAATCAGCCCCAGCATTTT. It translates to CASSLGVGSNQPQHF.

The chain joins TRBV11-2 to TRBJ1-4; D not certain. Germline V gene sequence: CDR1 SGHAT, CDR2 FQNNGV. The CDR3 runs 14 residues. Deletions cut 2 bases from V and 8 bases from J, with 12 bases between. The CDR3 here is CASSLTGSGEKLFF. The CDR3 DNA reads TGTGCCAGCAGCTTAACGGGGTCGGGGGAAAAACTGTTTTTT.

This chain links TRBV11-1 with TRBJ1-2, with 7 bases lining up with TRBD1. Trimming cost V 5 bases and J 8 bases; bases outside gene matches: 8. Germline loops: CDR1 SGHAT, CDR2 FQDESV (reference sequence). The CDR3 spans 13 residues. The CDR3 sequence is CASSQMNRGGYTF. The DNA of the CDR3 is TGTGCCAGCAGCCAGATGAACAGGGGAGGCTACACCTTC.

On this clone itself: One junction end disagrees with the germline gene, perhaps due to a read error. CDR3 region: CASCLVAGGQGETQYF. The DNA for the CDR3 is TGCGCCAGCTGCTTGGTGGCGGGGGGCCAGGGGGAGACCCAGTACTTC. J is TRBJ2-5 and V is TRBV5-1; TRBD2 agrees at 8 bases. This CDR3 contains 16 residues. CDR1 and CDR2 from the germline V gene are SGHRS and YFSETQ.

The CDR3 coding sequence is TGTGCCATCAGTGATCAGGCTGCAACAGGGTATTACGAGCAGTACGTC. Its translation is CAISDQAATGYYEQYV. The chain uses TRBV10-3 and TRBJ2-7; weak D call: TRBD1 (6 bases). The germline CDR1 and CDR2 sequences are ENHRY and SYGVKD. The CDR3 is 16 residues long. V lost 3 bases, J lost 4 bases, and 19 bases lay in between.

The V call is TRBV7-8, the J call TRBJ1-2, with 12 bases lining up with TRBD1. The ends lost 1 base at V and 7 bases at J; junction bases unmatched: 4. CDR1 is SGHVS, CDR2 FQNEAQ, per germline. The CDR3 has 15 amino acids. Here the CDR3 reads CASSLVGTGGFGYTF. As DNA, the CDR3 is TGTGCCAGCAGCTTAGTGGGGACAGGGGGCTTTGGCTACACCTTC.

The chain links TRBV5-1 to TRBJ1-6; 9 bases are shared with TRBD1. The CDR3 is made up of 16 amino acids. Per the germline V gene, CDR1 is SGHRS and CDR2 is YFSETQ. With V trimmed by 3 bases and J by 8 bases, 9 bases remained unmatched. CDR3 nucleotide sequence: TGCGCCAGCAGCTCGCCGGGACAGGGCCTCCATTCACCCCTCCACTTT. It yields the protein CASSSPGQGLHSPLHF. Drawing the rest from reference TRBV5-1 and TRBJ1-6, the complete variable domain is KAGVTQTPRYLIKTRGQQVTLSCSPISGHRSVSWYQQTPGQGLQFLFEYFSETQRNKGNFPGRFSGRQFSNSRSEMNVSTLELGDSALYLCASSSPGQGLHSPLHFGNGTRLTVT.

This chain uses TRBV2 with TRBJ1-1; TRBD1 is a possible D gene (5 bases). CDR1 and CDR2 (germline): SNHLY, FYNNEI. The CDR3 is 14 residues long. Trimming took off 4 bases at V and 5 bases at J, with 14 bases between the two ends. As DNA, the CDR3 is TGTGCCAGCAGTGTGTTGGGGGGTAGGACTGAAGCTTTCTTT. It yields the protein CASSVLGGRTEAFF.

V usage is TRBV7-2 and J usage is TRBJ1-2; 7 positions match TRBD1. CDR3 length: 14 amino acids. V was pared by 5 bases and J by 6 bases, with 9 bases of the junction left unmatched. The germline CDR1 and CDR2 sequences are SGHTA and FQGNSA. CDR3: CASSRLDRDHGYTF. The CDR3 coding sequence is TGTGCCAGCAGCCGCCTTGACAGGGACCATGGCTACACCTTC.